This T cell receptor beta chain was captured by sequencing in a study of blood T cell repertoires in COVID-19. Study-level background: Donors in the United States, Italy and Spain gave samples during acute or convalescent COVID-19. Sources were T cells, B-cell-depleted T cells, or PBMCs; the material itself was cDNA or gDNA.

The data were produced by immunoSEQ multiplex PCR, yet TCRdb's version contains in-frame clones alone and is incomplete. Of 250,000 to 350,000 clones in the sample, 86% are singletons; the top ten hold approximately 2%. Trimming pared 2 bases from V and 0 bases from J, leaving 14 bases between. The CDR3 length is 16 residues. Germline loops: CDR1 MGHRA, CDR2 YSYEKL. The chain couples TRBV4-1 to TRBJ2-7; the D is unclear. What was sequenced was peripheral blood. The sequence came from a woman under 40 who had recovered from COVID-19. The CDR3 coding sequence is TGCGCCAGCAGCCAATACCCGCCAGGCAGCTCCTACGAGCAGTACTTC. It yields the protein CASSQYPPGSSYEQYF.